These 27 T cell receptor beta chains share one sample of origin, sequenced in a study of shared clonotypes between healthy human individuals. Using immunoSEQ multiplex PCR, the repertoire was profiled, and TCRdb retains in-frame clones only, with some absent. The sample shows 2 million to 2.5 million clones, around 93% of them seen only once. Sample: naive CD4+ T cells from PBMCs. Subset denoted: CD45RA+ positively selected. The receptors originated from a man aged 18-30 years in good health. Some clones in this sample may be carry-over from other donors' samples.

The CDR3 reads CASSLLGVGETQYF. Written as DNA, the CDR3 is TGTGCCAGCAGTTTATTAGGGGTCGGGGAGACCCAGTACTTC. The V and J genes are TRBV27 and TRBJ2-5, with TRBD1 as a possible D gene (5 bases). Germline CDR1 and CDR2: MNHEY and SMNVEV (reference sequence). The CDR3 has 14 residues. Trimming left V 1 base short and J 5 bases short, with 11 bases between.

Points on this clone: Other DNA sequences within the sample encode an identical CDR3. J is TRBJ1-1 and V is TRBV2, with TRBD1 as a possible D gene (5 bases). The ends were cut back, 2 bases at V and 0 bases at J, with 7 bases in the middle. From germline, CDR1 is SNHLY and CDR2 FYNNEI. The CDR3 has 14 residues. Here the CDR3 reads CASSEQGLNTEAFF. CDR3 coding DNA: TGTGCCAGCAGTGAACAGGGACTGAACACTGAAGCTTTCTTT.

The chain is built from TRBV5-4 and TRBJ2-1; D ambiguous. Germline V gives CDR1 SGHNT, CDR2 YYREEE (reference sequence). V lost 0 bases, J lost 5 bases, and 6 bases lay in between. This CDR3 has 13 amino acids. The CDR3 DNA is TGTGCCAGCAGCTTGGCATTTAACAATGAGCAGTTCTTC. Translated: CASSLAFNNEQFF.

For this clone: Other nucleotide sequences in the sample specify the same CDR3. The chain recombines TRBV9 with TRBJ1-1, with 10 bases lining up with TRBD1. The CDR3 spans 15 residues. Germline trimming cut 3 bases from V and 4 bases from J; bases unmatched to any gene: 6. Per germline, CDR1 SGDLS and CDR2 YYNGEE. The CDR3 loop reads CASSATGQGGTEAFF. CDR3 DNA: TGTGCCAGCAGCGCGACCGGACAGGGGGGCACTGAAGCTTTCTTT.

This clone was counted only a few times. The chain is built from TRBV4-1 and TRBJ1-1; no reliable D call. The CDR3 is made up of 15 amino acids. Germline lookup yields CDR1 MGHRA and CDR2 YSYEKL. V lost 1 base and J 3 bases, leaving 12 bases between the germline ends. CDR3 in DNA: TGCGCCAGCAGCCAAGTATGGCAAGACCACACTGAAGCTTTCTTT. Translation gives CASSQVWQDHTEAFF.

With regard to this clone: The same CDR3 is also encoded by other DNA sequences in this sample. J is TRBJ1-1 and V is TRBV15; D is uncertain. CDR1 and CDR2 from the germline V gene are LNHNV and YYDKDF (reference sequence). The CDR3 has 12 amino acids. V shed 3 bases and J shed 2 bases, with 4 bases lying between them. The CDR3 sequence: CATSSGNTEAFF. The CDR3 DNA sequence: TGTGCCACCAGCAGTGGAAACACTGAAGCTTTCTTT.

This chain joins TRBV29-1 and TRBJ2-6; D is unresolved. The CDR3 runs to 12 residues. Germline loops: CDR1 SQVTM, CDR2 ANQGSEA. Trimming pared 6 bases from V and 4 bases from J, leaving 7 bases between. CDR3 residues: CSVEYGANVLTF. In nucleotides, the CDR3 is TGCAGCGTGGAGTACGGGGCCAACGTCCTGACTTTC.

Regarding this clone: The sample has other DNA sequences that encode this CDR3 too. The chain links TRBV6-1 to TRBJ1-2; unclear D gene. Germline lookup yields CDR1 MNHNS and CDR2 SASEGT. Trimming took off 7 bases at V and 4 bases at J, with 7 bases between the two ends. This CDR3 has 11 residues. CDR3 sequence: CASTRGYGYTF. The CDR3 nucleotides are TGTGCCAGCACCCGGGGCTATGGCTACACCTTC.

Remarks on this clone: The same CDR3 is also encoded by other DNA sequences in this sample. The chain has TRBV2 and TRBJ2-5, with TRBD1 identical over 7 bases. Germline V gene data show CDR1 as SNHLY and CDR2 as FYNNEI. Trimming took 9 bases from V and 0 from J; bases not matched to a gene: 1. The CDR3 covers 12 residues. The CDR3 sequence is CASTGDQETQYF. CDR3 nucleotide sequence: TGTGCCAGTACAGGGGACCAAGAGACCCAGTACTTC.

This clone was seen just once. The rearrangement uses TRBV5-1 and TRBJ2-5, with D perhaps matching TRBD1 (5 bases). V was shortened by 0 bases and J by 5 bases, with 14 bases between the two germline ends. Germline V gives CDR1 SGHRS, CDR2 YFSETQ. CDR3 length: 15 residues. CDR3 amino acids: CASSLGQGNEETQYF. The CDR3 region has the DNA TGCGCCAGCAGCTTGGGTCAGGGAAATGAGGAGACCCAGTACTTC.

The chain employs TRBV5-5 and TRBJ2-5, with D unresolved. This CDR3 has 11 amino acids. CDR1 and CDR2 (germline): SGHKS, YYEKEE (reference sequence). V was shortened by 4 bases and J by 3 bases, with 4 bases between the two germline ends. CDR3 in DNA: TGTGCCAGCAGCAGAGAAGAGACCCAGTACTTC. Protein product: CASSREETQYF. Based on the CDR3 plus reference TRBV5-5 and TRBJ2-5, the full variable domain is DAGVTQSPTHLIKTRGQQVTLRCSPISGHKSVSWYQQVLGQGPQFIFQYYEKEERGRGNFPDRFSARQFPNYSSELNVNALLLGDSALYLCASSREETQYFGPGTRLLVL.

The chain carries TRBV5-1 and TRBJ2-7, with 8 bases that match TRBD1. Unmatched junction bases numbered 9, after V lost 0 bases and J lost 4 bases. CDR3 length: 16 amino acids. In germline, CDR1 is SGHRS, CDR2 YFSETQ. The CDR3 region has the DNA TGCGCCAGCAGCTTGGGCCGAAGAACAGGGGGATACGAGCAGTACTTC. It encodes CASSLGRRTGGYEQYF.

The chain couples TRBV15 to TRBJ2-1, with TRBD2 matching 11 bases. CDR1 is LNHNV and CDR2 is YYDKDF in the germline V gene (reference sequence). The CDR3 is 16 amino acids. V lost 2 bases to trimming and J lost 8 bases; unmatched junction nucleotides: 8. CDR3 sequence reads: CATSRLSGRALYEQFF. CDR3 nucleotide sequence: TGTGCCACCAGCAGACTTAGCGGGAGGGCCCTCTATGAGCAGTTCTTC.

This chain joins TRBV7-9 and TRBJ2-4, with a possible D match to TRBD2 (5 bases). CDR1 and CDR2 (germline): SEHNR, FQNEAQ (reference sequence). The germline V and J ends were trimmed by 0 bases and 14 bases, with 17 bases remaining between them. The CDR3 loop spans 14 amino acids. CDR3 bases: TGTGCCAGCAGCTTAGCTTCCGGGAAGCCTCCTGAGTACTTC. Its translation: CASSLASGKPPEYF. Looking up the rest from reference TRBV7-9 and TRBJ2-4 gives the full variable domain: DTGVSQNPRHKITKRGQNVTFRCDPISEHNRLYWYRQTLGQGPEFLTYFQNEAQLEKSRLLSDRFSAERPKGSFSTLEIQRTEQGDSAMYLCASSLASGKPPEYFGAGTRLSVL.

This clone has only a few counts. V usage is TRBV7-8 and J usage is TRBJ1-1; D is unresolved. The CDR3 covers 12 residues. Germline CDR1 and CDR2: SGHVS and FQNEAQ. The ends were cut back, 5 bases at V and 6 bases at J, with 10 bases in the middle. The CDR3 loop reads CASSPDMAEAFF. CDR3 nucleotide sequence: TGTGCCAGCAGCCCAGACATGGCTGAAGCTTTCTTT.

Worth noting for this clone: The sample contains more than one DNA sequence encoding this CDR3. The chain carries TRBV5-1 and TRBJ2-7; 11 nucleotides agree with TRBD1. From germline, CDR1 is SGHRS and CDR2 YFSETQ. With V trimmed by 0 bases and J by 3 bases, 2 bases remained unmatched. This CDR3 spans 15 amino acids. In DNA, the CDR3 is TGCGCCAGCAGCTTGGTGGGGACAGGGGGCTACGAGCAGTACTTC. Residues: CASSLVGTGGYEQYF.

This clone is a singleton in its sample. The rearrangement joins TRBV5-6 to TRBJ1-1, with no clear D. CDR3 length: 16 residues. The V gene's germline CDR1 is SGHDT and CDR2 YYEEEE. Trimming left V 4 bases short and J 0 bases short, with 16 bases between. CDR3 amino acids: CASSPTRANMNTEAFF. CDR3 coding DNA: TGTGCCAGCAGCCCAACTCGGGCAAACATGAACACTGAAGCTTTCTTT.

The chain couples TRBV14 to TRBJ2-7, with D perhaps being TRBD1 or TRBD2 (6 bases each). The CDR3 has 15 amino acids. Deletions cut 4 bases from V and 7 bases from J, with 20 bases between. Per the germline V gene, CDR1 is SGHDN and CDR2 is FVKESK. CDR3 in amino acids: CASSPTGAGGGEQYF. CDR3 sequence (DNA): TGTGCCAGCAGCCCGACGGGGGCCGGGGGTGGAGAGCAGTACTTC.

The rearrangement uses TRBV7-9 and TRBJ1-4; 7 nucleotides match TRBD1. This CDR3 has 14 amino acids. CDR1 is SEHNR and CDR2 is FQNEAQ in the germline V gene (reference sequence). Losses at the gene ends were 3 bases for V and 6 bases for J; bases not matched to a gene: 4. The CDR3 protein is CASSLGQWHEKLFF. The CDR3 DNA follows: TGTGCCAGCAGCTTGGGACAGTGGCATGAAAAACTGTTTTTT.

V gene TRBV10-3 combines with J gene TRBJ2-7; 11 bases map to TRBD2. Looked up from germline, CDR1 is ENHRY and CDR2 is SYGVKD. The CDR3 is 13 residues long. V trimming: 8 bases; J trimming: 4 bases; junction bases outside the gene matches: 4. CDR3 in DNA: TGTGCCATCGGACTAGCGGGTATTTACGAGCAGTACTTC. Protein sequence: CAIGLAGIYEQYF.

J is TRBJ2-1 and V is TRBV19; D is possibly TRBD1 or TRBD2 (5 bases each). The germline V gene has CDR1 LNHDA and CDR2 SQIVND (reference sequence). The CDR3 has 13 amino acids. Trimming left V 1 base short and J 6 bases short, with 7 bases between. CDR3 nucleotide sequence: TGTGCCAGTAGTATAGTCGGGGCCAATGAGCAGTTCTTC. It yields the protein CASSIVGANEQFF.

The count of this clone is one. CDR3 DNA: TGTGCCAGCAGTGAAGCGACGGGAAGGGCAGGGGGTCAGCCCCAGCATTTT. Translating it yields CASSEATGRAGGQPQHF. The chain couples TRBV2 to TRBJ1-5; 7 nucleotides line up with TRBD1. Germline V gene sequence: CDR1 SNHLY, CDR2 FYNNEI. There are 17 residues in the CDR3. J was trimmed by 6 bases and V by 0 bases; bases with no gene match: 11.

The rearrangement uses TRBV6-1 and TRBJ2-1; D possibly corresponds to TRBD2 (5 bases). CDR3 length: 15 amino acids. CDR1 and CDR2 from the germline V gene are MNHNS and SASEGT. The ends were cut back, 1 base at V and 6 bases at J, with 13 bases in the middle. CDR3 region: CASSEVSETSNEQFF. The CDR3 nucleotides are TGTGCCAGCAGTGAAGTTAGCGAGACTTCCAATGAGCAGTTCTTC.

This clone appeared a few times. The same CDR3 arises from other DNA sequences in this sample as well. This chain joins TRBV18 and TRBJ1-5, with 7 bases identical to TRBD1. This CDR3 region has 13 residues. The ends lost 3 bases at V and 5 bases at J; junction bases unmatched: 1. Germline V CDR1 and CDR2: KGHSH, LQKENI. This chain's CDR3 is CASSPDRDQPQHF. The DNA for the CDR3 is TGTGCCAGCTCACCCGACAGGGATCAGCCCCAGCATTTT.

The chain carries TRBV29-1 and TRBJ2-7, with D unresolved. The CDR3 is 12 residues long. Per the germline V gene, CDR1 is SQVTM and CDR2 is ANQGSEA. The V end lost 5 bases, the J end lost 6 bases, and 14 bases lay between the germline ends. CDR3 nucleotide sequence: TGCAGCGTTAGGGTTGTTCCCAGCGAGCAGTACTTC. Translating gives CSVRVVPSEQYF.

The chain combines TRBV5-1 with TRBJ2-7, with TRBD2 matching over 7 bases. The germline CDR1 and CDR2 sequences are SGHRS and YFSETQ. Trimming cost V 3 bases and J 7 bases; bases outside gene matches: 13. The CDR3 is 15 amino acids. The CDR3 nucleotides read TGCGCCAGCAGCTGGAGTGCGGGAGAGCATCAAGAGCAGTACTTC. Translated, it gives CASSWSAGEHQEQYF.

V usage is TRBV5-4 and J usage is TRBJ2-3; TRBD2 agrees at 13 bases. Per germline, CDR1 SGHNT and CDR2 YYREEE (reference sequence). V was pared by 1 base and J by 4 bases, with 3 bases of the junction left unmatched. The CDR3 loop spans 16 amino acids. The CDR3 DNA reads TGTGCCAGCAGCTTGACTAGCGGGAGGGTGTCAGATACGCAGTATTTT. Its protein is CASSLTSGRVSDTQYF.